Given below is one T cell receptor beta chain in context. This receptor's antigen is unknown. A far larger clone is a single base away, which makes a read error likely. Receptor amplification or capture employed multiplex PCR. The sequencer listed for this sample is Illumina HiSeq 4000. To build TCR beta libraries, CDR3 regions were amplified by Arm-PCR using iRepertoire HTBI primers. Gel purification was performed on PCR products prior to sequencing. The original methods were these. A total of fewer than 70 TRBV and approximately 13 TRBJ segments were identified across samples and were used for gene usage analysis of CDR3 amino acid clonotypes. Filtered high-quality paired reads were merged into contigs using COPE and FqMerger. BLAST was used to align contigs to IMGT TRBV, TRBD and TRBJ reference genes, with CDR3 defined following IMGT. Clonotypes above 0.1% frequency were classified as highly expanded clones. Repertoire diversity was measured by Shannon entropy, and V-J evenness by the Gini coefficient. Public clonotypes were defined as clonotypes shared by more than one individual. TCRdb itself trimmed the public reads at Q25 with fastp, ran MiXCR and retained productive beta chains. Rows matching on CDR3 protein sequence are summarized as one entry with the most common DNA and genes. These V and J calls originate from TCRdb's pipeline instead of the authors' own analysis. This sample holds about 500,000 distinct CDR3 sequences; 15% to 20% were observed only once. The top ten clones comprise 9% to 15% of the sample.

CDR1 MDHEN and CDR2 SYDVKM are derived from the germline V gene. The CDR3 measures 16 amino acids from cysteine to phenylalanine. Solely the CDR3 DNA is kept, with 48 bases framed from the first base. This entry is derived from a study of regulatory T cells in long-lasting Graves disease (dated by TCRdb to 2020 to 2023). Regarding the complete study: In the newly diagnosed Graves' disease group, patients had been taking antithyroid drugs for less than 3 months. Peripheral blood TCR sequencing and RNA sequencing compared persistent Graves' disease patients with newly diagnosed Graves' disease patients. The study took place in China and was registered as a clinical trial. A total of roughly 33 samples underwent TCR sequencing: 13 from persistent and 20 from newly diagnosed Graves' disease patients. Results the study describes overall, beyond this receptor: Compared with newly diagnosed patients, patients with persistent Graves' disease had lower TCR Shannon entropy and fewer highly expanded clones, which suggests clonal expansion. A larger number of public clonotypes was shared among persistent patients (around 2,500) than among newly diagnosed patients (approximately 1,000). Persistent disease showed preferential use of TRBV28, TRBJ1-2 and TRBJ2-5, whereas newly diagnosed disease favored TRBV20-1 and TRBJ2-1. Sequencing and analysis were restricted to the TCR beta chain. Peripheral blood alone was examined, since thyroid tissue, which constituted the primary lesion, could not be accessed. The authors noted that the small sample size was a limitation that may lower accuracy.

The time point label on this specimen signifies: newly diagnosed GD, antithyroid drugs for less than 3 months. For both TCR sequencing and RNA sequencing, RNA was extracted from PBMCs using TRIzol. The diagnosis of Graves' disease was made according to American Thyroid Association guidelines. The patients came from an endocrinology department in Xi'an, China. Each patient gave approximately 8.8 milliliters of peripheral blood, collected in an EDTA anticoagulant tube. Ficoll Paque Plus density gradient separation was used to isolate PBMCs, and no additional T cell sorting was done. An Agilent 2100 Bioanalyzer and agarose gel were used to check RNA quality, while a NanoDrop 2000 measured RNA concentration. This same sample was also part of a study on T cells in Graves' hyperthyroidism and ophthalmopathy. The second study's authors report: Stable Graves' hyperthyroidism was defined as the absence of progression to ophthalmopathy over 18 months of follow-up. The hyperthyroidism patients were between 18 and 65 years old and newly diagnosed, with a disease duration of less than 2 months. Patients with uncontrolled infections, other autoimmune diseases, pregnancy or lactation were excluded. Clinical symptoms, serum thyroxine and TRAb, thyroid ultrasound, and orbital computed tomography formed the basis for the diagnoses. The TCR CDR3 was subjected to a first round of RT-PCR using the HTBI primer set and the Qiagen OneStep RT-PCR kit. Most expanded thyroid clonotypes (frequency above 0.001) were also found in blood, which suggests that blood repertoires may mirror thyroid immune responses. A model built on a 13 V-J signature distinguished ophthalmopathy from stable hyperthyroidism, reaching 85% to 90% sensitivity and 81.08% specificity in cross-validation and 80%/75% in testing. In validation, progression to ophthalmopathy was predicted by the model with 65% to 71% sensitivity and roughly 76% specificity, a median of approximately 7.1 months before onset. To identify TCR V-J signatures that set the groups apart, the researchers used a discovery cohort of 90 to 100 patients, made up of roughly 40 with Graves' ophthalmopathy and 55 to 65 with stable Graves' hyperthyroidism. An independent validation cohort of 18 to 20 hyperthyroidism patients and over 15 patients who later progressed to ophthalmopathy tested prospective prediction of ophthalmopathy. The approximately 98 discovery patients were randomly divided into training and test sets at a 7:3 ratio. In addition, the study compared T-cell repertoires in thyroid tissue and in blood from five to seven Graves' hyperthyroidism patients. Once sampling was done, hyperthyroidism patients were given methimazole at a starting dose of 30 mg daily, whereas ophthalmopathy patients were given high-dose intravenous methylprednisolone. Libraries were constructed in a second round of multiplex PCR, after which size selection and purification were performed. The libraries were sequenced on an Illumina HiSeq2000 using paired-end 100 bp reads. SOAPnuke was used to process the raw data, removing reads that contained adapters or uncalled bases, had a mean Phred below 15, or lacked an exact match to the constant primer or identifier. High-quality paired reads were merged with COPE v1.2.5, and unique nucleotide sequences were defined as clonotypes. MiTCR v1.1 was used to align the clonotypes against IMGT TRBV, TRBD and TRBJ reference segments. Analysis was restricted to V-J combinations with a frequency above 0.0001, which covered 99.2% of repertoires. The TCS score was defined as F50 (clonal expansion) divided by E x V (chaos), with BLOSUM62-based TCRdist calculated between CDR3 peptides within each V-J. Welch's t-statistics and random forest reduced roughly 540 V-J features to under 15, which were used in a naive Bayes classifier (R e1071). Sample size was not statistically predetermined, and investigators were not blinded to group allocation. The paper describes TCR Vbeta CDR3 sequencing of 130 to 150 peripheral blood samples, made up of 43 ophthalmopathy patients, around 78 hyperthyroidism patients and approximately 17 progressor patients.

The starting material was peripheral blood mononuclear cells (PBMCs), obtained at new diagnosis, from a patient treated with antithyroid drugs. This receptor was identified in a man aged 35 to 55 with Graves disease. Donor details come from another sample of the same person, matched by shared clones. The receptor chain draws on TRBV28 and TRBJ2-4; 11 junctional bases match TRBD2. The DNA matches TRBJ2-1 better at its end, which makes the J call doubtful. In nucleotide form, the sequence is TGTGCCAGCAGCCGTCCTAGCGGGAGGCATGGAGATGGGCAGTTCTTC. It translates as CASSRPSGRHGDGQFF.